This T cell receptor (beta chain) was recovered during a study of shared clonotypes between healthy human individuals. This clone was recorded only once. Terminally differentiated effector memory CD45RA+ cells were excluded from the naive CD8 cells, which were CD45RO-negative and positively selected for CCR7. Germline values: CDR1 MDHEN, CDR2 SYDVKM. V shed 2 bases, J shed 4 bases, and the junction held 8 bases outside the gene matches. The CDR3 spans 16 residues. The DNA input per sorted-subset replicate PCR was about 220 ng, corresponding to around 30,000 T cell genomes. The protocol was immunoSEQ multiplex PCR, while the TCRdb copy is restricted to in-frame clones and leaves out a portion. Counted here are roughly 2.1 million clones, around 93% occurring once; the ten biggest clones make up under 2%.

J is TRBJ2-5 and V is TRBV28; 9 positions agree with TRBD2. This clonotype was sampled from a man aged 18 to 29 in good health. Some clones in this sample may be carry-over from other donors' samples. Sequencing was done on a sample of naive CD8+ T cells from PBMCs. CDR3: CASSLGVAGDRETQYF. CDR3 coding DNA: TGTGCCAGCAGTTTAGGGGTAGCGGGAGATCGAGAGACCCAGTACTTC.